The 18 T cell receptor beta chains given below trace back to one sample, sequenced in a study of T-cell memory formation after mild COVID-19. TCRdb itself ran the 5' RACE reads through MiXCR, one entry per CDR3 protein. The sample includes about 290,000 distinct CDR3 sequences, roughly 15% of them seen just once. Sequencing used PBMCs or a T cell subset sorted from them (not recorded which). These receptor sequences come from a man aged 18-30 years who had mild COVID-19 (a few samples of this study predate the infection). Cell type and time point are not known.

This chain joins TRBV10-2 and TRBJ2-3; TRBD1 aligns across 9 bases. This CDR3 is 13 amino acids long. Trimming removed 8 bases from V and 4 bases from J; junction bases left unmatched: 4. Per germline, CDR1 WSHSY and CDR2 SAAADI. The CDR3 reads CASGDRVPDTQYF. In DNA, the CDR3 is TGCGCCAGCGGGGACAGGGTCCCAGATACGCAGTATTTT.

This clonotype showed up just a few times. This chain connects TRBV29-1 to TRBJ2-3; D is possibly TRBD2 (7 bases). This CDR3 region has 14 residues. Germline-derived CDR1 and CDR2 are SQVTM and ANQGSEA. Trimming removed 5 bases at V and 5 bases at J, with 17 bases between. The CDR3 reads CSVRGGVEKDTQYF. In DNA, the CDR3 is TGCAGCGTTAGGGGGGGAGTTGAGAAAGATACGCAGTATTTT.

This clonotype was seen many times. This chain uses TRBV3-1 with TRBJ2-3; 8 bases agree with TRBD2. V lost 1 base to trimming and J lost 4 bases; unmatched junction nucleotides: 4. The CDR3 has 15 residues. Germline CDR1 and CDR2: LGHDT and YNNKEL (reference sequence). This CDR3 reads CASSQAGGPADTQYF. CDR3 nucleotide sequence: TGTGCCAGCAGCCAAGCGGGGGGGCCTGCAGATACGCAGTATTTT.

This clonotype has only a few counts. This sequence joins TRBV7-9 and TRBJ1-6; weak D call: TRBD1 (6 bases). V was cut by 7 bases and J by 10 bases, with 20 bases left in between. The germline gives CDR1 SEHNR, CDR2 FQNEAQ (reference sequence). The CDR3 loop spans 15 amino acids. CDR3 residues: CASTSNAGAESPLHF. The CDR3 DNA follows: TGTGCCAGCACGTCCAATGCAGGGGCCGAATCACCCCTCCACTTT.

The CDR3 protein is CASGDKYYEQYF. The CDR3 DNA sequence: TGTGCCAGCGGGGACAAATACTACGAGCAGTACTTC. The V gene is TRBV6-1, the J gene TRBJ2-7; D is possibly TRBD1 (6 bases). CDR1 and CDR2 (germline): MNHNS, SASEGT. V lost 8 bases to trimming and J lost 3 bases, with 11 bases between them. The CDR3 spans 12 residues.

This clonotype was counted between two and nine times. This rearrangement joins TRBV3-1 to TRBJ2-5; the D gene is possibly TRBD1 (6 bases). Deletions cut 4 bases from V and 3 bases from J, with 15 bases between. The CDR3 runs 15 residues. Germline CDR1 reads LGHDT; CDR2 reads YNNKEL (reference sequence). The chain's CDR3 is CASSLPTAGEETQYF. The CDR3 DNA is TGTGCCAGCAGCCTTCCTACCGCAGGGGAAGAGACCCAGTACTTC.

This clonotype appeared a few times. J is TRBJ1-5 and V is TRBV4-1; unclear D gene. V was shortened by 0 bases and J by 4 bases, with 10 bases between the two germline ends. The CDR3 runs to 15 residues. Germline V lookup: CDR1 MGHRA, CDR2 YSYEKL. The CDR3 DNA reads TGCGCCAGCAGCCAAGATGGGCGAGGAAATCAGCCCCAGCATTTT. Translating gives CASSQDGRGNQPQHF.

J is TRBJ2-5 and V is TRBV4-2; the match to TRBD2 covers 8 bases. CDR3 length: 17 residues. Germline V lookup: CDR1 LGHNA, CDR2 YNFKEQ. Trimming removed 0 bases from V and 5 bases from J; junction bases left unmatched: 11. CDR3 sequence (DNA): TGTGCCAGCAGCCAAGACGGTGTAGCGGGAAGGGAGGAGACCCAGTACTTC. Its protein product is CASSQDGVAGREETQYF.

There are a few counts of this clonotype. The V call is TRBV23-1, the J call TRBJ2-7; D unresolved. TRBV23-1 carries the ORF label, with uncertain function. The CDR3 extends over 9 amino acids. Trimming took 4 bases from V and 11 from J, leaving 6 bases between them. CDR3 protein: CASSREEYV. CDR3 sequence (DNA): TGCGCCAGCAGTCGAGAGGAGTACGTC.

This clonotype was seen a few times. The rearrangement links TRBV4-1 to TRBJ2-1; no firm D call. Germline V CDR1 and CDR2: MGHRA, YSYEKL. This CDR3 has 19 amino acids. V gave up 0 bases and J gave up 0 bases, with 18 bases separating them. This CDR3 reads CASSQEWWVWRISYNEQFF. Here the CDR3 DNA reads TGCGCCAGCAGCCAAGAATGGTGGGTATGGCGCATCTCCTACAATGAGCAGTTCTTC.

Only a few counts were recorded for this clonotype. The rearrangement links TRBV7-2 to TRBJ1-6; tentatively, D is TRBD1 (6 bases). The CDR3 sequence is 15 residues long. The germline CDR1 and CDR2 sequences are SGHTA and FQGNSA. The ends were cut back, 5 bases at V and 10 bases at J, with 18 bases in the middle. CDR3 bases: TGTGCCAGCAGCACGGAGGGGGGGGCAAGATCACCCCTCCACTTT. Its protein is CASSTEGGARSPLHF.

This clonotype occurred a few times. CDR3 nucleotide sequence: TGTGCCAGCAGCCCGTTCGTGGGAGCCACAGATACGCAGTATTTT. This encodes CASSPFVGATDTQYF. V and J are TRBV3-1 and TRBJ2-3; D perhaps matches TRBD2 (5 bases). The V end lost 4 bases, the J end lost 2 bases, and 13 bases lay between the germline ends. The CDR3 totals 15 residues. The germline V gene encodes CDR1 LGHDT and CDR2 YNNKEL (reference sequence).

This clonotype was found many times. The chain employs TRBV12-3 or TRBV12-4 and TRBJ2-7, with D maybe TRBD1 (6 bases). CDR3 length equals 13 residues. The V end lost 4 bases, the J end lost 3 bases, and 10 bases lay between the germline ends. Here the CDR3 DNA reads TGTGCCAGCAGTTGGGAAGGGGGCTACGAGCAGTACTTC. Protein product: CASSWEGGYEQYF.

The chain joins TRBV12-5 to TRBJ1-2; 7 bases map to TRBD1. V was clipped by 6 bases and J by 3 bases; unmatched bases: 7. The germline gives CDR1 LGHNT, CDR2 FRNRAP. This CDR3 is 14 amino acids long. Written as DNA, the CDR3 is TGTGCTAGTGGGCGACAGGGTAGTTACTATGGCTACACCTTC. Translation gives CASGRQGSYYGYTF.

This clonotype has a handful of counts. The chain is built from TRBV4-3 and TRBJ1-5, with 7 positions matching TRBD1. V shed 5 bases, J shed 5 bases, and the junction held 9 bases outside the gene matches. The CDR3 runs to 15 residues. Looked up from germline, CDR1 is LGHNA and CDR2 is YSLEER. For the CDR3, the DNA is TGCGCCAGCAGCGAAGGAGACAGGGACCATCAGCCCCAGCATTTT. Residues: CASSEGDRDHQPQHF.

The J gene is TRBJ2-2, the V gene TRBV6-5; possible D gene TRBD1, 6 bases. Deletions cut 0 bases from V and 3 bases from J, with 8 bases between. CDR1 is MNHEY and CDR2 is SVGAGI in the germline V gene. The CDR3 sequence is 15 residues long. DNA of the CDR3: TGTGCCAGCAGTTACTCGGACAGATACACCGGGGAGCTGTTTTTT. It translates to CASSYSDRYTGELFF.

The chain has TRBV29-1 and TRBJ1-1; 7 bases line up with TRBD1. Trimming removed 5 bases from V and 5 bases from J; junction bases left unmatched: 11. This CDR3 is 14 amino acids long. CDR1 SQVTM and CDR2 ANQGSEA come from the germline V gene. The CDR3 region has the DNA TGCAGCGTTCAGGGGGTTGGTAGTTTTACTGAAGCTTTCTTT. This gives the protein CSVQGVGSFTEAFF. The full variable domain, rest sourced from reference TRBV29-1 and TRBJ1-1, is SAVISQKPSRDICQRGTSLTIQCQVDSQVTMMFWYRQQPGQSLTLIATANQGSEATYESGFVIDKFPISRPNLTFSTLTVSNMSPEDSSIYLCSVQGVGSFTEAFFGQGTRLTVV.

This clonotype has just a few counts. The rearrangement links TRBV20-1 to TRBJ2-3; 8 bases align to TRBD2. The V gene's germline CDR1 is DFQATT and CDR2 SNEGSKA (reference sequence). The CDR3 is made up of 13 amino acids. Losses at the gene ends were 3 bases for V and 1 base for J; bases not matched to a gene: 0. The CDR3 protein is CSARTSGTDTQYF. In DNA, the CDR3 is TGCAGTGCTAGGACTAGCGGCACAGATACGCAGTATTTT.